The text below deals with one T cell receptor beta chain. Antigen: not known. The PCR ran on 60 Vbeta and 13 Jbeta primers. Using immunoSEQ multiplex PCR, the repertoire was profiled, and TCRdb retains in-frame clones only, with some absent. The table shows under 150,000 clones, with 75% to 85% occurring only once. The data belong to a study of cytomegalovirus exposure and HLA in healthy donors. Turning to the study itself: Approximately 190 million T cells yielded more than 90 million unique TCR beta sequences, as an earlier analysis found.

Overall study results and limits: Researchers left out some V segments, among them TRBV6-2 and TRBV6-3, as indistinguishable. In most subjects, TCR beta sequences reportedly gave accurate predictions of HLA-A and HLA-B alleles.

CDR1 MDHEN and CDR2 SYDVKM come from the germline V gene. The CDR3 extends over 15 amino acids. Trimming left V 3 bases short and J 0 bases short, with 8 bases between. The sequence was collected from a woman aged 40 to 49 in good health and CMV-seropositive. Sequencing input: PBMCs. The V call is TRBV28, the J call TRBJ2-2; D not resolved. The CDR3 protein is CASSFRQTNTGELFF. CDR3 sequence (DNA): TGTGCCAGCAGTTTCAGGCAGACGAACACCGGGGAGCTGTTTTTT.